A single TCR beta chain is shown here with its context. The target antigen is unknown. Using immunoSEQ multiplex PCR, the repertoire was profiled, and TCRdb retains in-frame clones only, with some absent. Among some 21,000 clones listed, around two thirds were seen once. The sample belongs to a study of OX40 agonist ivuxolimab in advanced cancers. Background on the study: Patients were roughly 83% male with ages roughly 20 to 85, mean about 65. Study conclusions and caveats: CD8+ T cells (on average) carried more expanded clones than CD4+ T cells.

Germline CDR1 is LNHDA and CDR2 is SQIVND (reference sequence). Trimming pared 7 bases from V and 5 bases from J, leaving 8 bases between. The CDR3 has 12 amino acids. No patient had autoimmune disease or received systemic immunosuppression. The clonotype originates from an adult with an advanced solid tumor such as melanoma, head and neck, liver or kidney cancer. The rearrangement joins TRBV19 to TRBJ2-2, with D uncertain. The sequences come from CD4+ or CD8+ T cells sorted from blood, collected in a trial of the OX40 agonist ivuxolimab. The CDR3 nucleotides are TGTGCCAGTACGGAATTGACCGGGGAGCTGTTTTTT. This encodes CASTELTGELFF.